This TCR beta chain was documented in a study of cytomegalovirus exposure and HLA in healthy donors (dated by TCRdb to 2016 to 2017). About the investigation overall: The 550 to 750 repertoires of the first cohort and the 95 to 150 validation repertoires were produced on the same platform, according to a later analysis. Along with the roughly 710-subject first cohort, a separate validation cohort of some 130 different subjects was used. The aim of the study was to test whether cataloging public T cell receptors could identify signatures of past pathogen exposure. To predict cytomegalovirus infection status, the study combined high-throughput TCR immunosequencing, statistical association of individual TCRs with disease status, and machine learning.

The donors belonged to the validation cohort of about 130 subjects, which was separate from the roughly 670-subject first cohort. Libraries were prepared through the immunoSEQ multiplex PCR assay. Regarding the original processing steps: A statistical classification framework was built to diagnose cytomegalovirus status from the catalog of TCR beta chain sequences. Entries here come from immuneACCESS through TCRdb and include only in-frame sequences with V and J called. Some clones fail to appear in such tables; in the studies checked, an unresolved V gene covers under half of the shortfall, and the cause of the remainder is unknown. D and trimming come from the DNA, and the V and J calls and clone size come from that table. The sample data list roughly 98,000 clones, and around 90% of these were observed just once. Jointly, the top ten make up under 4.5% of the sample. This clone has only a few counts. The clone's antigen remains unknown. No clone much larger than this one lies a single base away; base qualities are absent.

Beyond this particular receptor, the publication reports: The study gave a list of over 150 TCR beta chains associated with cytomegalovirus. In both the original and validation cohorts, the classifier was reported to diagnose cytomegalovirus status with high specificity and sensitivity. Across donors, most TCR sequences were observed very rarely, whereas some public TCRs were present in many individuals. A few of the identified cytomegalovirus-associated TCR beta chains were confirmed in vitro to be specific for cytomegalovirus antigens. A later analysis lacked HLA typing for the validation cohort, so it scored co-occurrence in that cohort across all 130 or so repertoires. In a later analysis, TCRs clustered in the first cohort were found to also tend to co-occur in the roughly 130 validation repertoires, with approximately 93% of cluster scores above 0. The authors suggested that the approach could potentially be generalized to other disease states and immunological phenotypes.

The specimen sequenced was PBMCs. The TCR comes from a woman between 25 and 40 years old in good health and CMV-seronegative.

The CDR3 is CASREYGYTF. The bases read TGTGCCAGCAGGGAGTATGGCTACACCTTC. The chain was built from TRBV2 and TRBJ1-2; no D gene call is confident. At the junction V is shortened by 6 bases and J by 5 bases, with 4 bases in between. The CDR3 spans 10 residues, from the cysteine through the phenylalanine. Of the read, only the CDR3 DNA is kept; its 30 bases are in frame from base 1. Reading the germline V gene gives CDR1 SNHLY and CDR2 FYNNEI.